This is a list of T cell receptor beta chains from one sample in a study of relationships among human T cell subsets. Each CDR3 protein is one row after TCRdb ran MiXCR on the multiplex PCR reads. This table has 5,000 to 6,500 distinct CDR3 sequences, around 62% appearing once. Specimen: CD8+ T cells sorted from blood. The receptors originated from a man aged 35-49 years in good health. CDR3s include the opening cysteine and the closing phenylalanine or tryptophan. D genes are given only for firm matches. Expanded clones get a size class; other rows say once, few or many, or leave the size out.

v_gene	d_gene	abundance	j_gene	CDR3nt	CDR3aa
TRBV7-9	.	.	TRBJ2-1	TGTGCCAGCAGCTTTCCGGGGGACAATGAGCAGTTCTTC	CASSFPGDNEQFF
TRBV7-2	.	few	TRBJ2-3	TGTGCCAGCAGCTTCGGGACGGGGTATAGCACAGATACGCAGTATTTT	CASSFGTGYSTDTQYF
TRBV5-1	.	.	TRBJ2-7	TGCGCCAGCAGCGTGTTACTCGGGGCGACCTACGAGCAGTACTTC	CASSVLLGATYEQYF
TRBV12-3/TRBV12-4	.	.	TRBJ2-3	TGTGCCAGCAGCCGACTCAGCACAGATACGCAGTATTTT	CASSRLSTDTQYF
TRBV5-8	.	.	TRBJ2-5	TGTGCCAGCAGGTCGACAGTTTACCAAGAGACCCAGTACTTC	CASRSTVYQETQYF
TRBV27	TRBD2	.	TRBJ2-1	TGTGCCAGCAGTTTAGTGTTTGGGACTAGCCCCAATGAGCAGTTCTTC	CASSLVFGTSPNEQFF
TRBV20-1	.	.	TRBJ2-1	TGCAGTGCTATGGGGCGCGGGAACAATGAGCAGTTCTTC	CSAMGRGNNEQFF
TRBV20-1	TRBD1	.	TRBJ1-3	TGCAGTGCTGCGCCCGGGACAGCTCCCTCTGGAAACACCATATATTTT	CSAAPGTAPSGNTIYF
TRBV11-2	TRBD1	.	TRBJ2-7	TGTGCCAGCAGCCTATTAGGGACAGGGGCTTACGAGCAGTACTTC	CASSLLGTGAYEQYF
TRBV11-2	.	few	TRBJ1-1	TGTGCCAGCAGCTTAGAGGGGGAGAACACTGAAGCTTTCTTT	CASSLEGENTEAFF
TRBV6-2/TRBV6-3	.	.	TRBJ2-3	TGTGCCAGCACCCGTCGGGGGCGACCCCCCACAGATACGCAGTATTTT	CASTRRGRPPTDTQYF
TRBV12-3/TRBV12-4	TRBD1	once	TRBJ1-4	TGTGCCAGCAGTCCCGACAGGGAGCGAGAAAAACTGTTTTTT	CASSPDREREKLFF
TRBV28	.	.	TRBJ1-5	TGTGCCAGCAGACAGGCGAATCAGCCCCAGCATTTT	CASRQANQPQHF
TRBV29-1	.	.	TRBJ2-5	TGCAGCGTTGGACCCGGGACACTAAACTACCAAGAGACCCAGTACTTC	CSVGPGTLNYQETQYF
TRBV9	.	.	TRBJ1-4	TGTGCCAGCAGCGTAACTGGCGAAAAACTGTTTTTT	CASSVTGEKLFF
TRBV4-1	.	few	TRBJ2-1	TGCGCCAGCAGCCAAGAGGGGACTGACCCCTACAATGAGCAGTTCTTC	CASSQEGTDPYNEQFF
TRBV12-3/TRBV12-4	.	.	TRBJ2-1	TGTGCCAGCAGTTTAGGTTATAATGAGCAGTTCTTC	CASSLGYNEQFF
TRBV5-1	TRBD2	.	TRBJ2-3	TGCGCCAGCAGCCCGGGGACTAGCGGCGCAGATACGCAGTATTTT	CASSPGTSGADTQYF
TRBV20-1	TRBD2	.	TRBJ2-4	TGCAGTGCTGCTAGCGGGAGTTCCCCACCATTAAACATTCAGTACTTC	CSAASGSSPPLNIQYF
TRBV7-3	TRBD2	.	TRBJ2-4	TGTGCCAGCAGCCCCGGACTAGGGGAAAACATTCAGTACTTC	CASSPGLGENIQYF
TRBV20-1	TRBD2	.	TRBJ2-7	TGCAGTGCCCCCGGGACTAGCGACTACGAGCAGTACTTC	CSAPGTSDYEQYF
TRBV28	TRBD1	few	TRBJ2-1	TGTGCCAGCAGGGACAGGGGATCGGATGAGCAGTTCTTC	CASRDRGSDEQFF
TRBV13	TRBD1	.	TRBJ2-1	TGTGCCAGCAGCAATAGCTTATGGCAGGGGGAGACCCTTGACAATGAGCAGTTCTTC	CASSNSLWQGETLDNEQFF
TRBV25-1	.	.	TRBJ2-3	TGTGCCAGCAGTGAATATCCCCTCCGACAGGGCACAGATACGCAGTATTTT	CASSEYPLRQGTDTQYF
TRBV28	TRBD2	.	TRBJ2-7	TGTGCCAGCAGTGGGGGGGTAGCGCTCCTCTCCTACGAGCAGTACTTC	CASSGGVALLSYEQYF
TRBV6-6	.	few	TRBJ1-1	TGTGCCAGCAGCCAAGGACAGCAAGCTTTCTTT	CASSQGQQAFF
TRBV28	.	.	TRBJ2-3	TGTGCCAGCAGTTTTGCTGATACGCAGTATTTT	CASSFADTQYF
TRBV28	.	.	TRBJ1-5	TGTGCCAGCAGTCTCTCCGGACACGTGCAGCCCCAGCATTTT	CASSLSGHVQPQHF
TRBV7-9	.	.	TRBJ2-3	TGTGCCAGCAGCGCCGCCGGGACTAGCACAGATACGCAGTATTTT	CASSAAGTSTDTQYF
TRBV5-1	TRBD2	medium-sized	TRBJ2-1	TGCGCCAGCAGCTCGGGACGAGCGGAGCGGGAGAACTACAATGAGCAGTTCTTC	CASSSGRAERENYNEQFF
TRBV4-1	.	.	TRBJ2-3	TGCGCCAGCAGCCTGGTTGAGGGATCAGATACGCAGTATTTT	CASSLVEGSDTQYF
TRBV7-9	.	few	TRBJ2-7	TGTGCCAGCAGCTTTGGTGCATCGAAACACTACGAGCAGTACTTC	CASSFGASKHYEQYF
TRBV12-3/TRBV12-4	.	.	TRBJ2-5	TGTGCCAGCAGTTTATTGGAGGGGATGGAGACCCAGTACTTC	CASSLLEGMETQYF
TRBV10-1	TRBD1	few	TRBJ1-5	TGCGCCAGCCTACTCCAGATGGACAGGGGGCAGGGGCAGCCCCAGCATTTT	CASLLQMDRGQGQPQHF
TRBV5-4	.	.	TRBJ1-1	TGCGCCAGCAGCTTTAATGGGGGCAACACTGAAGCTTTCTTT	CASSFNGGNTEAFF
TRBV28	.	.	TRBJ1-6	TGTGCCAGCAGTTTACGTAGAGACCCACCCCTCCACTTT	CASSLRRDPPLHF
TRBV6-4	TRBD2	.	TRBJ2-2	TGTGCCAGCAGTGACTCTAGCGGGGGTAGCTCCGGGGAGCTGTTTTTT	CASSDSSGGSSGELFF
TRBV10-3	.	.	TRBJ1-1	TGTGCCGTCAAGATCGACAGCATGAACACTGAAGCTTTCTTT	CAVKIDSMNTEAFF
TRBV2	.	.	TRBJ1-3	TGTGCCAGCAGTGAGACCGCCGGAAACACCATATATTTT	CASSETAGNTIYF
TRBV9	.	.	TRBJ1-1	TGTGCCAGCAGCGTAGAAGGGAAGACTGAAGCTTTCTTT	CASSVEGKTEAFF
TRBV12-3/TRBV12-4	.	.	TRBJ2-1	TGTGCCAGCAGTTCGGGACAATCCTACAATGAGCAGTTCTTC	CASSSGQSYNEQFF
TRBV12-3/TRBV12-4	.	.	TRBJ2-1	TGTGCCAGCACCCTCGCCCCCAGTGATGAGCAGTTCTTC	CASTLAPSDEQFF
TRBV11-2	.	.	TRBJ2-3	TGTGCCAGCAGCTTTATGTTGACTACCGGGGCAGATACGCAGTATTTT	CASSFMLTTGADTQYF
TRBV12-3/TRBV12-4	TRBD2	.	TRBJ2-1	TGTGCCAGCAGTCCGTCTAGCGGGGGGGCCCGGGAGCAGTTCTTC	CASSPSSGGAREQFF
TRBV30	.	.	TRBJ1-5	TGTGCCTGGAGTGAACTGGGCAATCAGCCCCAGCATTTT	CAWSELGNQPQHF
TRBV2	TRBD1	.	TRBJ2-7	TGTGCCAGCAAGGACAGGGGTGGGTACGAGCAGTACTTC	CASKDRGGYEQYF
TRBV12-3/TRBV12-4	TRBD1	.	TRBJ1-6	TGTGCCAGCAGTTTGGTGGGACAGGGGGTCTCCTATAATTCACCCCTCCACTTT	CASSLVGQGVSYNSPLHF